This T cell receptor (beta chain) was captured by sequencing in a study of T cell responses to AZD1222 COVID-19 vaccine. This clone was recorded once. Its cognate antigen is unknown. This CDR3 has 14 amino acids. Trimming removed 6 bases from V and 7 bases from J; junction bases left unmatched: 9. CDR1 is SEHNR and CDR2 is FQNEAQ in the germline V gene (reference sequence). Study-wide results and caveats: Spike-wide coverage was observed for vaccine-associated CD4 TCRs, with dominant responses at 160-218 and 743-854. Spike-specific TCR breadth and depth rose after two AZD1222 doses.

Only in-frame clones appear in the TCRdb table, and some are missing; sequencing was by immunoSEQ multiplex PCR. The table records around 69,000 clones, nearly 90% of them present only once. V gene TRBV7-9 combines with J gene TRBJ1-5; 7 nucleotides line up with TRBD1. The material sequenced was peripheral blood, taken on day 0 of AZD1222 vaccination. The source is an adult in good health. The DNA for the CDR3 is TGTGCCAGCAGTGTTACAGGGGTCGGGCAGCCCCAGCATTTT. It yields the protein CASSVTGVGQPQHF.